The clone carrying this T cell receptor beta chain was detected ten times or more. Its antigen is still unknown. Exclusion of a patient resulted from uncontrolled infection, other autoimmune disease, pregnancy or lactation. The data are from a study of T cells in Graves' hyperthyroidism and ophthalmopathy. Regions amplified from RNA transcripts were the TCR beta CDR3 regions. In the first-round RT-PCR of the TCR CDR3, the HTBI primer set was used. TCRdb analysed the multiplex PCR reads with MiXCR anew, one entry per CDR3 protein. The table has about 290,000 distinct CDR3 sequences, roughly 13% seen once. Study-level points and caveats: The majority of expanded thyroid clonotypes above 0.001 also appeared in blood. Ophthalmopathy prediction by the model preceded onset by a median roughly 6 months.

CDR3 length equals 12 residues. V was trimmed by 6 bases and J by 5 bases, leaving 8 bases between them. Germline CDR1 MNHNS, CDR2 SASEGT. The sequence derives from a woman aged 25-40 years with Graves' hyperthyroidism that later progressed to Graves' ophthalmopathy. Sequenced sample: blood. The V gene is TRBV6-1, the J gene TRBJ2-1; D is ambiguous. The CDR3 nucleotides read TGTGCCAGCAGGCGTTCACACAATGAGCAGTTCTTC. It codes for CASRRSHNEQFF.